The rows below give T cell receptor beta chains drawn from one sample of a study of T cell responses to AZD1222 COVID-19 vaccine. Measured with immunoSEQ multiplex PCR; TCRdb has only the in-frame clones, and not every one. The sample holds around 160,000 clones, about 95% seen once. The sample consisted of peripheral blood, taken on day 0 of AZD1222 vaccination. Receptors originate from an adult in good health. Both conserved end residues are part of each CDR3. D genes are given only for firm matches. Clone size is shown for a subset of rows, as once, few, many or a class of expanded clone.

j_call,clone_size,cdr3_length,v_call,d_call,cdr3_nt,cdr3_aa
TRBJ1-2,-,14,TRBV5-5,-,TGTGCCAGCAGCCGGCCGACAGTTAACTATGGCTACACCTTC,CASSRPTVNYGYTF
TRBJ2-6,-,16,TRBV7-9,TRBD1,TGTGCCAGCAGCCCCTTGACAGGGAACATCGCCAACGTCCTGACTTTC,CASSPLTGNIANVLTF
TRBJ1-2,-,11,TRBV5-5,-,TGTGCCAGCAGCTTGTTAGGCGGCTACACCTTC,CASSLLGGYTF
TRBJ2-1,-,13,TRBV7-7,-,TGTGCCAGCGGAGAGGGAGGATTCAATGAGCAGTTCTTC,CASGEGGFNEQFF
TRBJ1-1,-,14,TRBV28,-,TGTGCCAGCAGTTGGGGTAAACCCAACACTGAAGCTTTCTTT,CASSWGKPNTEAFF
TRBJ1-5,-,15,TRBV6-1,-,TGTGCCAGCAGTGACGGAGGGACTAACAATCAGCCCCAGCATTTT,CASSDGGTNNQPQHF
TRBJ2-2,-,14,TRBV5-6,-,TGTGCCAGCAGCGCACAGGGTGTTGTCGGGGAGCTGTTTTTT,CASSAQGVVGELFF
TRBJ1-5,-,14,TRBV5-1,-,TGCGCCAGCAGCTTGGGAGGGGTAGAACAGCCCCAGCATTTT,CASSLGGVEQPQHF
TRBJ1-5,-,13,TRBV6-4,-,TGTGCCAGCAGTCCCGACAGTAATCAGCCCCAGCATTTT,CASSPDSNQPQHF
TRBJ1-5,-,15,TRBV10-3,-,TGTGCCATCAGTGAGACCCGAGATAGCAATCAGCCCCAGCATTTT,CAISETRDSNQPQHF
TRBJ2-5,-,17,TRBV5-8,-,TGTGCCAGCAGCTTGGTCGCGGGGACAGCTAGAGGAGAGACCCAGTACTTC,CASSLVAGTARGETQYF
TRBJ2-1,-,15,TRBV7-9,TRBD2,TGTGCCAGCAGCCGGTCTAGCGGGAGAATAGGGGAGCAGTTCTTC,CASSRSSGRIGEQFF
TRBJ1-4,-,13,TRBV6-5,-,TGTGCCAGCAAGACAGGTGGTCAAGAAAAACTGTTTTTT,CASKTGGQEKLFF
TRBJ1-2,-,12,TRBV30,-,TGTGCCATCACGTCCGTTGTCTATGGCTACACCTTC,CAITSVVYGYTF
TRBJ2-2,few,15,TRBV5-4,TRBD2,TGTGCCAGCAGCTCTAGCGGGAGGGCCATCGGGGAGCTGTTTTTT,CASSSSGRAIGELFF
TRBJ1-2,-,13,TRBV6-4,-,TGTGCCAGCAGTGACGGGACTTTATATGGCTACACCTTC,CASSDGTLYGYTF
TRBJ1-1,-,13,TRBV12-3/TRBV12-4,-,TGTGCCAGCACCAGATGGGACGGTACTGAAGCTTTCTTT,CASTRWDGTEAFF
TRBJ1-1,-,15,TRBV18,-,TGTGCCAGCTCACCCAGCCCCCAGGGGAGTTCTGAAGCTTTCTTT,CASSPSPQGSSEAFF
TRBJ1-2,-,14,TRBV29-1,TRBD1,TGCAGCGTTAAAAGAACAGGGGAGGGAGGTGGCTACACCTTC,CSVKRTGEGGGYTF
TRBJ2-1,-,14,TRBV6-5,TRBD2,TGTGCCAGCAGGCAAGGGACTAGCGGGAATGAGCAGTTCTTC,CASRQGTSGNEQFF
TRBJ2-1,once,13,TRBV12-3/TRBV12-4,-,TGTGCCAGCCAAGAGATGTTGGGCCAAGAGCAGTTCTTC,CASQEMLGQEQFF
TRBJ2-7,-,12,TRBV4-2,-,TGTGCCAGCAGCCATGCGGGCTACGAGCAGTACTTC,CASSHAGYEQYF
TRBJ1-2,-,13,TRBV5-1,-,TGCGCCAGCAGCCAGGACAGAGTCTATGGCTACACCTTC,CASSQDRVYGYTF
TRBJ2-3,-,20,TRBV27,TRBD2,TGTGCCAGCAGTAATCTAGCGGGAGTTCTCGTTGGTGGGATTTCAGATACGCAGTATTTT,CASSNLAGVLVGGISDTQYF
TRBJ1-2,-,12,TRBV12-3/TRBV12-4,TRBD1,TGTGCCAGCAGCTGGGACAGGGATGGCTACACCTTC,CASSWDRDGYTF
TRBJ1-5,-,16,TRBV7-9,-,TGTGCCAGCAGCTCGGTAGTAGGAGGGGGGGGTCAGCCCCAGCATTTT,CASSSVVGGGGQPQHF
TRBJ2-7,-,18,TRBV7-9,TRBD2,TGTGCCAGCAGCTTAGGAGTTATCGGTAGCGGGAGTGTCCACGAGCAGTACTTC,CASSLGVIGSGSVHEQYF
TRBJ1-2,once,12,TRBV9,-,TGTGCCAGCAGCGGCGACGAGTATGGCTACACCTTC,CASSGDEYGYTF
TRBJ1-2,-,16,TRBV4-1,-,TGCGCCAGCAGCCCCGGGACCTTACTCAGTGGAAGTGGCTACACCTTC,CASSPGTLLSGSGYTF
TRBJ2-5,once,13,TRBV4-1,-,TGCGCCAGCAGCCAAGGTTACTCCCAGACCCAGTACTTC,CASSQGYSQTQYF
TRBJ1-1,-,13,TRBV7-9,-,TGTGCCAGCAGCCTAGAGGGCGGCACTGAAGCTTTCTTT,CASSLEGGTEAFF
TRBJ2-7,-,14,TRBV28,TRBD1,TGTGCCAGCAGTACAGGGGGCTCCCTAGACGAGCAGTACTTC,CASSTGGSLDEQYF
TRBJ1-3,-,16,TRBV2,TRBD1,TGTGCCAGCACAAATCAACCCACAGGGGCCGGAAACACCATATATTTT,CASTNQPTGAGNTIYF
TRBJ1-3,-,14,TRBV3-1/TRBV3-2,TRBD1,TGTGCCAGCAGTCGAGGGGGCGCGGGAAACACCATATATTTT,CASSRGGAGNTIYF
TRBJ2-1,-,15,TRBV7-9,TRBD2,TGTGCCAGCAGTTCCCTAGCGGGAAGCCACAATGAGCAGTTCTTC,CASSSLAGSHNEQFF
TRBJ2-1,-,16,TRBV11-2,-,TGTGCCAGCAGCTTAAAAGGAGGTTGGGGGAGCCGGGAGCAGTTCTTC,CASSLKGGWGSREQFF
TRBJ1-5,once,14,TRBV7-2,-,TGTGCCAGCAGCTTTACCAATAGCAATCAGCCCCAGCATTTT,CASSFTNSNQPQHF
TRBJ2-5,-,14,TRBV27,-,TGTGCCAGCAGTCAACGACGGGGGCAAGAGACCCAGTACTTC,CASSQRRGQETQYF
TRBJ1-5,-,14,TRBV27,TRBD1,TGTGCCAGTCAACCGGGACAGGGGAATCAGCCCCAGCATTTT,CASQPGQGNQPQHF
TRBJ1-2,-,15,TRBV19,-,TGTGCCAGTAGTATTGACGGACGAGCTAACTATGGCTACACCTTC,CASSIDGRANYGYTF
TRBJ1-5,-,13,TRBV10-3,-,TGTGCCATCACTCCAGGAGGGTATCAGCCCCAGCATTTT,CAITPGGYQPQHF
TRBJ2-1,-,14,TRBV14,-,TGTGCCAGCAGCCAAGCGGTCCTTCTCCAGGAGCAGTTCTTC,CASSQAVLLQEQFF
TRBJ1-2,-,13,TRBV5-6,-,TGTGCCAGCTCCCCTTTAGGGGGGTCGGGAGACACCTTC,CASSPLGGSGDTF
TRBJ2-7,-,16,TRBV9,-,TGTGCCAGCAGCGTAGAGAAGGGGGAGGGCACGTACGAGCAGTACTTC,CASSVEKGEGTYEQYF
TRBJ2-6,-,17,TRBV19,TRBD1,TGTGCCAGTAGTATGGACAGGTTAACCTCTGGGGCCAACGTCCTGACTTTC,CASSMDRLTSGANVLTF
TRBJ1-2,-,14,TRBV2,-,TGTGCCAGCAGGGATACAGGGACCGGCTATGGCTACACCTTC,CASRDTGTGYGYTF
TRBJ1-2,-,13,TRBV3-1/TRBV3-2,-,TGTGCCAGCAGCCCAGGGCAGTTTGATGGCTACACCTTC,CASSPGQFDGYTF